The TCR beta chain described here comes from a study of T cells in Graves' hyperthyroidism and ophthalmopathy. Many counts were recorded for this clonotype. V gave up 0 bases and J gave up 4 bases, with 15 bases separating them. CDR3 length: 16 residues. Looked up from germline, CDR1 is LGHDT and CDR2 is YNNKEL (reference sequence). Researchers defined stable Graves' hyperthyroidism as no ophthalmopathy progression within 18 months. Thyroid ultrasound and orbital computed tomography, with clinical symptoms and serum thyroxine and TRAb, informed diagnoses. Regions amplified from RNA transcripts were the TCR beta CDR3 regions. HTBI primers were employed in a first-round RT-PCR of the TCR CDR3. TCRdb analysed the multiplex PCR reads with MiXCR anew, one entry per CDR3 protein. Among roughly 740,000 distinct CDR3 sequences, less than 20% were seen once, and the ten largest hold 8.4%.

The chain joins TRBV3-1 to TRBJ1-1; D unresolved. The TCR originated in a man younger than 35 with Graves' hyperthyroidism. The source material was blood. The CDR3 nucleotides read TGTGCCAGCAGCCAAGAAGCGATAGCCTGGGGCACTGAAGCTTTCTTT. Translated, it gives CASSQEAIAWGTEAFF.